This T cell receptor beta chain was profiled in a study of glioma-infiltrating T cells after dendritic cell vaccination. The immunoSEQ assay amplified TCRB CDR3 from up to roughly 2 ug DNA. Amplification used 60 V beta primers and 13 J beta primers. Assay used: immunoSEQ multiplex PCR; TCRdb lists only in-frame clones, some missing. The sample has 100,000 or so clones; about 90% are singletons. Time point noted: after dendritic cell vaccination, including at tumor progression/relapse. The sequencing here drew on blood, taken after dendritic cell vaccination. This receptor was taken from a human donor with glioblastoma.

The CDR3 DNA reads as TGTGCCAGCAGCGAGCAGGGGATGAACACTGAAGCTTTCTTT. As protein: CASSEQGMNTEAFF. The chain couples TRBV7-9 to TRBJ1-1; TRBD1 is a possible D gene (6 bases). The CDR3 sequence is 14 residues long. Germline V gene sequence: CDR1 SEHNR, CDR2 FQNEAQ (reference sequence). Trimming took 5 bases from V and 0 from J, leaving 10 bases between them.